Below are 20 T cell receptor beta chains sequenced from a single sample in a study of blood T cell repertoires in COVID-19. Profiling relied on immunoSEQ multiplex PCR, and the TCRdb table lists in-frame clones only, not all of them. The data hold 20,000 to 30,000 clones, with approximately 80% observed a single time. Specimen: peripheral blood. The receptor source for this set is a man older than 75 with active or convalescent COVID-19.

This clone has more than one count but fewer than ten. This chain links TRBV10-3 with TRBJ1-3; D is unresolved. Germline V gene lookup returns CDR1 ENHRY and CDR2 SYGVKD. This CDR3 contains 14 residues. V lost 6 bases to trimming and J lost 1 base, with 10 bases between them. Here the CDR3 DNA reads TGTGCCATCAGCTCCCAAACTTCTGGAAACACCATATATTTT. It yields the protein CAISSQTSGNTIYF.

By frequency in the sample, this clone is medium-sized. This rearrangement joins TRBV20-1 to TRBJ1-2; no clear D. This CDR3 contains 11 residues. Germline CDR1 DFQATT, CDR2 SNEGSKA (reference sequence). Trimming cost V 6 bases and J 8 bases, with 13 bases left between them. This CDR3 is CSAPEVLGYTF. The CDR3 DNA is TGCAGTGCACCGGAGGTGTTAGGCTACACCTTC.

The J gene is TRBJ2-5, the V gene TRBV6-1, with D perhaps TRBD2 (5 bases). The CDR3 spans 13 residues. The germline V and J ends were trimmed by 4 bases and 6 bases, with 12 bases remaining between them. The germline V gene encodes CDR1 MNHNS and CDR2 SASEGT. The DNA of the CDR3 is TGTGCCAGCAGTGGAGCGGCTAGGCAGACCCAGTACTTC. It encodes CASSGAARQTQYF.

The chain has TRBV2 and TRBJ1-1; D not resolved. The germline gives CDR1 SNHLY, CDR2 FYNNEI. This CDR3 has 14 amino acids. V was trimmed by 5 bases and J by 0 bases, leaving 10 bases between them. The chain's CDR3 is CASSKIAVNTEAFF. The CDR3 bases are TGTGCCAGCAGTAAAATAGCTGTGAACACTGAAGCTTTCTTT.

The chain is built from TRBV4-3 and TRBJ1-5, with D maybe TRBD1 (6 bases). Germline V gives CDR1 LGHNA, CDR2 YSLEER. The CDR3 runs 15 residues. The V end lost 0 bases, the J end lost 7 bases, and 13 bases lay between the germline ends. CDR3 protein: CASSQDAGDAQPQHF. CDR3 bases: TGCGCCAGCAGCCAAGATGCAGGGGACGCACAGCCCCAGCATTTT.

This clone has only a few counts. The V gene is TRBV7-2, the J gene TRBJ1-2; 7 positions match TRBD1. The CDR3 length is 14 residues. Germline V gene lookup returns CDR1 SGHTA and CDR2 FQGNSA. With 1 base clipped from V and 5 bases from J, the junction kept 4 bases outside the gene matches. CDR3 sequence (DNA): TGTGCCAGCAGCTTAGTAGAGGGGGCGTATGGCTACACCTTC. Protein: CASSLVEGAYGYTF.

This chain joins TRBV5-1 and TRBJ1-6; tentatively, D is TRBD1 (5 bases). The CDR3 spans 14 residues. Per the germline V gene, CDR1 is SGHRS and CDR2 is YFSETQ. V was trimmed by 0 bases and J by 7 bases, leaving 8 bases between them. CDR3 in amino acids: CASSLGQQNSPLHF. Written as DNA, the CDR3 is TGCGCCAGCAGCTTGGGACAGCAGAATTCACCCCTCCACTTT. Using reference TRBV5-1 and TRBJ1-6 for the parts outside the CDR3, the full variable domain is KAGVTQTPRYLIKTRGQQVTLSCSPISGHRSVSWYQQTPGQGLQFLFEYFSETQRNKGNFPGRFSGRQFSNSRSEMNVSTLELGDSALYLCASSLGQQNSPLHFGNGTRLTVT.

The chain recombines TRBV27 with TRBJ1-2, with D tentatively TRBD1 (6 bases). CDR3 size: 15 residues. Germline CDR1 is MNHEY and CDR2 is SMNVEV (reference sequence). Trimming left V 6 bases short and J 2 bases short, with 16 bases between. CDR3 loop: CASRPRTAMNYGYTF. CDR3 DNA: TGTGCCAGCAGGCCCCGGACAGCAATGAACTATGGCTACACCTTC.

In its sample, this clone was seen once. This chain connects TRBV5-8 to TRBJ1-2, with TRBD1 as a possible D gene (5 bases). The CDR3 length is 15 residues. Germline loops: CDR1 SGHTS, CDR2 YDEGEE. With 3 bases removed from V and 0 bases from J, the gap between germline ends came to 12 bases. The CDR3 sequence: CASSYGGVANYGYTF. The CDR3 coding sequence is TGTGCCAGCAGCTATGGGGGGGTAGCTAACTATGGCTACACCTTC.

The gene calls are TRBV7-2 and TRBJ2-7; TRBD1 matches 9 bases. There are 15 residues in the CDR3. Germline V CDR1 and CDR2: SGHTA, FQGNSA. V dropped 2 bases and J dropped 6; count of bases not matched to a gene: 8. The CDR3 DNA follows: TGTGCCAGCAGCTTATTGGGACAGGGTAGAGGCGAGCAGTACTTC. Encoded protein: CASSLLGQGRGEQYF.

The V call is TRBV7-7, the J call TRBJ2-3; 12 nucleotides align to TRBD1. The CDR3 totals 16 residues. The germline V gene encodes CDR1 SSHAT and CDR2 FNYEAQ (reference sequence). V gave up 0 bases and J gave up 5 bases; unmatched junction bases: 3. The chain's CDR3 is CASSLAGTGGKDTQYF. CDR3 nucleotide sequence: TGTGCCAGCAGCTTAGCCGGGACAGGGGGCAAAGATACGCAGTATTTT.

This chain joins TRBV9 and TRBJ1-2; no clear D gene. This CDR3 comprises 16 residues. Germline values: CDR1 SGDLS, CDR2 YYNGEE. The V end was cut by 0 bases, the J end by 2 bases, with 14 bases between. The CDR3 region is CASSVEEGQGNYGYTF. In DNA, the CDR3 is TGTGCCAGCAGCGTAGAGGAGGGTCAAGGCAACTATGGCTACACCTTC.

J is TRBJ1-1 and V is TRBV5-1; D possibly corresponds to TRBD1 (5 bases). Germline CDR1 and CDR2: SGHRS and YFSETQ. Trimming took off 4 bases at V and 0 bases at J, with 7 bases between the two ends. This CDR3 is 13 amino acids long. The CDR3 reads CASSTDMNTEAFF. CDR3 bases: TGCGCCAGCAGCACGGACATGAACACTGAAGCTTTCTTT.

The rearrangement uses TRBV7-2 and TRBJ2-5; D call uncertain. CDR1 is SGHTA, CDR2 FQGNSA, per germline. The CDR3 totals 14 residues. V lost 4 bases to trimming and J lost 0 bases, with 9 bases between them. Written as DNA, the CDR3 is TGTGCCAGCAGCTGGAACGGGTACCAAGAGACCCAGTACTTC. It yields the protein CASSWNGYQETQYF. Together with reference TRBV7-2 and TRBJ2-5, the CDR3 gives the full variable domain: GAGVSQSPSNKVTEKGKDVELRCDPISGHTALYWYRQSLGQGLEFLIYFQGNSAPDKSGLPSDRFSAERTGGSVSTLTIQRTQQEDSAVYLCASSWNGYQETQYFGPGTRLLVL.

J is TRBJ2-1 and V is TRBV7-2; 8 bases align to TRBD2. CDR1 is SGHTA and CDR2 is FQGNSA in the germline V gene. The CDR3 has 16 residues. After removal of 3 bases from V and 9 bases from J, the junction contained 13 bases not matched to a gene. This CDR3 is CASSFSVAGGWGEQFF. The CDR3 DNA reads TGTGCCAGCAGCTTTTCGGTTGCGGGAGGATGGGGTGAGCAGTTCTTC.

By share of the sample, this clone is medium-sized (0.01 to 0.1%). The CDR3 nucleotides are TGCGCCAGCAGCCAAGGACGGGGTAATGAGCAGTTCTTC. Residues: CASSQGRGNEQFF. V is TRBV4-3 and J is TRBJ2-1, with D possibly matching TRBD2 (5 bases). CDR3 length: 13 amino acids. V lost 1 base and J 7 bases, leaving 8 bases between the germline ends. Per germline, CDR1 LGHNA and CDR2 YSLEER.

The sample holds one count of this clone. This sequence joins TRBV15 and TRBJ2-3; a possible D gene is TRBD2 (5 bases). Germline V CDR1 and CDR2: LNHNV, YYDKDF (reference sequence). The CDR3 spans 18 residues. Trimming pared 1 base from V and 1 base from J, leaving 18 bases between. This CDR3 reads CATSRALGLGSGTDTQYF. Here the CDR3 DNA reads TGTGCCACCAGCAGAGCTCTTGGACTGGGGAGCGGCACAGATACGCAGTATTTT.

The CDR3 reads CASRTTGGSYGYTF. CDR3 sequence (DNA): TGTGCCAGCAGAACCACAGGGGGTAGCTATGGCTACACCTTC. This rearrangement joins TRBV2 to TRBJ1-2; 8 nucleotides line up with TRBD1. V dropped 6 bases and J dropped 4; count of bases not matched to a gene: 7. The CDR3 totals 14 residues. Germline V gives CDR1 SNHLY, CDR2 FYNNEI.

Comment on this clone: Relative to the germline gene, one junction end is altered; a read error may explain this. This rearrangement joins TRBV28 to TRBJ1-4; the match to TRBD1 covers 8 bases. Germline V gene lookup returns CDR1 MDHEN and CDR2 SYDVKM. The CDR3 consists of 14 residues. The CDR3 DNA is TGTGCCAGCAGAAAAAACAGGGGGAATGGAAAACTGTTTTTT. Translation gives CASRKNRGNGKLFF.

This clone has more than one count but fewer than ten. The V gene is TRBV6-5, the J gene TRBJ1-6, with D unresolved. Looked up from germline, CDR1 is MNHEY and CDR2 is SVGAGI. Trimming took off 8 bases at V and 5 bases at J, with 16 bases between the two ends. The CDR3 consists of 15 residues. CDR3 protein: CASRKLSRDNSPLHF. The CDR3 bases are TGTGCCAGCCGAAAACTGTCCCGAGATAATTCACCCCTCCACTTT.